This T cell receptor (beta chain) stems from a study of T-cell memory formation after mild COVID-19. Turning to this clonotype: As yet, its antigen is unknown.

Overall study results and limits: A subset of responding clones appeared in pre-infection memory, suggesting cross-reactive memory joined. Among CD4+ contracting clones, most were CM and EM, and CD8+ ones EMRA. Whereas later expanders leaned CD4+, clones contracting day 15 to 85 showed a balanced CD4/CD8 makeup.

CDR1 is SGHVS and CDR2 is FNYEAQ in the germline V gene. Trimming shortened V by 0 bases and J by 0 bases, and 12 bases separated the two germline ends. The CDR3 covers 17 residues. TCR alpha and TCR beta cDNA libraries carrying sample barcodes and UMIs were produced by 5'RACE using constant-segment primers. A single record per CDR3 protein comes from TCRdb applying MiXCR to the 5' RACE reads. The table shows just under 550,000 distinct CDR3 sequences, with just over 20% occurring only once. The sequencing sample was made of PBMCs or a T cell subset sorted from them (not recorded which). V gene TRBV7-6 combines with J gene TRBJ2-1, with D unresolved. This TCR was recovered from an adult woman who had mild COVID-19 (a few samples of this study predate the infection). Cell type and time point are not known. Written as DNA, the CDR3 is TGTGCCAGCAGCTTAGCGCCTGCCCTGAGCTCCTACAATGAGCAGTTCTTC. Protein sequence: CASSLAPALSSYNEQFF.